These 8 T cell receptor beta chains were all obtained from the same sample, sequenced in a study of T cell repertoires and leukemia-associated antigens. No antigen has been assigned to these receptors. TCRdb fed the 5' RACE reads into MiXCR, producing one record per CDR3 protein. The data show 11,000 or so distinct CDR3 sequences, about 42% seen once. Input material: CD3+ T cells sorted from blood and cultured. The source of these receptors is a female donor in good health.

V and J are TRBV5-1 and TRBJ2-1, with 7 bases matching TRBD1. Germline assignment: CDR1 SGHRS and CDR2 YFSETQ. The trim removed 0 bases at V and 6 bases at J, leaving 12 bases unmatched. The CDR3 loop spans 17 amino acids. CDR3 nucleotide sequence: TGCGCCAGCAGCTTGGGTCTCGGACAGGCAATCCCCAATGAGCAGTTCTTC. It specifies CASSLGLGQAIPNEQFF.

There are a few counts of this clonotype. This chain connects TRBV29-1 to TRBJ2-1; TRBD1 matches 7 bases. The CDR3 covers 13 residues. V shed 4 bases and J 3 bases; nucleotides not matched to a gene: 3. The germline V gene encodes CDR1 SQVTM and CDR2 ANQGSEA. The CDR3 loop reads CSVGWDSYNEQFF. The CDR3 region has the DNA TGCAGCGTTGGCTGGGACAGCTACAATGAGCAGTTCTTC.

The chain recombines TRBV10-2 with TRBJ2-1; 7 nucleotides align to TRBD2. Germline lookup yields CDR1 WSHSY and CDR2 SAAADI. CDR3 length: 16 residues. Trimming at V came to 0 bases and at J to 0 bases, leaving 2 bases not matched to a gene. The CDR3 reads CASSESGGSSYNEQFF. As DNA, the CDR3 is TGCGCCAGCAGTGAGTCGGGCGGGAGCTCCTACAATGAGCAGTTCTTC.

There are many counts of this clonotype. Here the CDR3 reads CASSFGPRDGNEQFF. For the CDR3, the DNA is TGCGCCAGCAGCTTCGGTCCCAGAGATGGCAATGAGCAGTTCTTC. The chain carries TRBV5-1 and TRBJ2-1; no definite D call. The CDR3 extends over 15 amino acids. Germline V gene sequence: CDR1 SGHRS, CDR2 YFSETQ. The V end lost 2 bases, the J end lost 6 bases, and 15 bases lay between the germline ends.

This chain joins TRBV6-6 and TRBJ1-1; D perhaps matches TRBD1 (6 bases). Looked up from germline, CDR1 is MNHNY and CDR2 is SVGAGI (reference sequence). The CDR3 spans 14 residues. V was pared by 6 bases and J by 5 bases, with 16 bases between. This CDR3 reads CASSYDWGRTEAFF. CDR3 nucleotide sequence: TGTGCCAGCAGCTACGACTGGGGGCGTACTGAAGCTTTCTTT.

This chain links TRBV20-1 with TRBJ2-3, with 10 bases matching TRBD2. The CDR3 covers 14 residues. Trimming at V came to 5 bases and at J to 4 bases, leaving 6 bases not matched to a gene. Germline V gives CDR1 DFQATT, CDR2 SNEGSKA (reference sequence). CDR3 in amino acids: CSAPTLAGADTQYF. The CDR3 nucleotides read TGCAGTGCTCCCACCCTAGCGGGAGCAGATACGCAGTATTTT.

The chain recombines TRBV7-2 with TRBJ2-2; 13 nucleotides match TRBD2. This CDR3 has 18 amino acids. Losses at the gene ends were 5 bases for V and 1 base for J; bases not matched to a gene: 7. From germline, CDR1 is SGHTA and CDR2 FQGNSA. DNA of the CDR3: TGTGCCAGCAGCCTTAGTACTAGCGGGAGGGTGAACACCGGGGAGCTGTTTTTT. As protein: CASSLSTSGRVNTGELFF.

In this sample, this clonotype turned up a few times. The rearrangement uses TRBV9 and TRBJ2-1, with TRBD2 identical over 8 bases. CDR1 SGDLS and CDR2 YYNGEE come from the germline V gene. J lost 1 base, V lost 0 bases, and 6 bases had no gene match. This CDR3 region has 17 residues. Here the CDR3 reads CASSVVPSGPSYNEQFF. The CDR3 region has the DNA TGTGCCAGCAGCGTAGTGCCTAGCGGGCCTTCCTACAATGAGCAGTTCTTC.